The 29 T cell receptor beta chains listed next were all sequenced from one sample in a study of T cell responses to AZD1222 COVID-19 vaccine. Clones were read by immunoSEQ multiplex PCR, and TCRdb kept only the in-frame ones, dropping some. Counted here are about 120,000 clones, under 95% occurring once; the ten biggest clones make up over 5%. The sample was peripheral blood, taken on day 0 of AZD1222 vaccination. These receptors were taken from an adult in good health.

Concerning this clone: A junction end diverges from the germline sequence, so it may reflect a read error. The same CDR3 can be traced to other DNA sequences in this sample. The chain is built from TRBV6-5 and TRBJ1-1; D is ambiguous. This CDR3 spans 14 amino acids. Germline V gene lookup returns CDR1 MNHEY and CDR2 SVGAGI. CDR3 DNA sequence: TGCGCCAGCAGTCATACCAGAGTGAACACTGAAGCTTTCTTT. Encoded protein: CASSHTRVNTEAFF.

The gene calls are TRBV6-1 and TRBJ1-1; no reliable D call. Germline loops: CDR1 MNHNS, CDR2 SASEGT. V was shortened by 2 bases and J by 8 bases, with 21 bases between the two germline ends. The CDR3 sequence is 16 residues long. This CDR3 reads CASSENPSKRALEAFF. The CDR3, as DNA: TGTGCCAGCAGTGAAAACCCGTCGAAAAGGGCCCTGGAAGCTTTCTTT.

The chain links TRBV12-5 to TRBJ1-2; 7 positions agree with TRBD1. Germline V lookup: CDR1 LGHNT, CDR2 FRNRAP. This CDR3 region has 13 residues. Germline trimming cut 3 bases from V and 6 bases from J; bases unmatched to any gene: 4. CDR3 nucleotide sequence: TGTGCTAGTGGTTTAATACAGGGGAATGGCTACACCTTC. It yields the protein CASGLIQGNGYTF.

The chain employs TRBV10-2 and TRBJ2-7, with 10 positions matching TRBD2. Trimming at V came to 1 base and at J to 6 bases, leaving 6 bases not matched to a gene. The CDR3 runs to 15 residues. Germline CDR1 reads WSHSY; CDR2 reads SAAADI. The CDR3 bases are TGCGCCAGCAGTGAGTATAGCGGGAGGAGGGGCGAGCAGTACTTC. Protein: CASSEYSGRRGEQYF.

This chain uses TRBV19 with TRBJ1-1; D perhaps matches TRBD1 (5 bases). This CDR3 is 14 amino acids long. CDR1 and CDR2 (germline): LNHDA, SQIVND (reference sequence). V was shortened by 9 bases and J by 0 bases, with 14 bases between the two germline ends. CDR3 loop: CASGGPVLNTEAFF. The CDR3 DNA sequence: TGTGCCAGCGGGGGTCCGGTACTGAACACTGAAGCTTTCTTT.

The chain has TRBV6-5 and TRBJ1-5; TRBD1 matches at 8 bases. This CDR3 region has 15 residues. V was pared by 10 bases and J by 5 bases, with 13 bases of the junction left unmatched. Germline V gene sequence: CDR1 MNHEY, CDR2 SVGAGI. The CDR3 DNA reads as TGTGCCACCCGGACAGGGCTGCAGGGCCATCAGCCCCAGCATTTT. Protein product: CATRTGLQGHQPQHF.

The rearrangement uses TRBV4-1 and TRBJ1-5, with D possibly matching TRBD1 (5 bases). V lost 0 bases to trimming and J lost 3 bases, with 9 bases between them. The CDR3 is 15 residues long. The germline V gene encodes CDR1 MGHRA and CDR2 YSYEKL. The CDR3 coding sequence is TGCGCCAGCAGCCAAGATGACAGAATCAATCAGCCCCAGCATTTT. Protein: CASSQDDRINQPQHF.

The table lists this clone with a count of one. The J gene is TRBJ2-7, the V gene TRBV11-2, with 9 positions matching TRBD1. V was clipped by 1 base and J by 2 bases; unmatched bases: 6. In germline, CDR1 is SGHAT, CDR2 FQNNGV. The CDR3 loop spans 16 amino acids. CDR3: CASSLVLGQGTYEQYF. DNA for the CDR3: TGTGCCAGCAGCTTAGTATTGGGACAGGGCACCTACGAGCAGTACTTC.

The chain links TRBV7-6 to TRBJ1-3; D may be TRBD1 (5 bases). Trimming removed 6 bases from V and 0 bases from J, with 15 bases in between. The CDR3 covers 16 residues. Germline CDR1 SGHVS, CDR2 FNYEAQ. The CDR3: CASRDRGPNSGNTIYF. As DNA, the CDR3 is TGTGCCAGCAGGGATAGGGGCCCTAACTCTGGAAACACCATATATTTT.

This CDR3 reads CASRAALYEQYF. The CDR3 DNA sequence: TGTGCCAGCCGGGCAGCGCTATACGAGCAGTACTTC. V is TRBV28 and J is TRBJ2-7; D not certain. Trimming removed 8 bases at V and 4 bases at J, with 12 bases between. The CDR3 totals 12 residues. Looked up from germline, CDR1 is MDHEN and CDR2 is SYDVKM.

The chain is built from TRBV27 and TRBJ2-7, with D possibly being TRBD1 or TRBD2 (5 bases each). CDR1 and CDR2 (germline): MNHEY, SMNVEV (reference sequence). The CDR3 runs to 15 residues. The V gene lost 4 bases and the J gene lost 3 bases, with 16 bases spanning the gap. Here the CDR3 DNA reads TGTGCCAGCAGTTCATTGCCCGGGGCGAACTACGAGCAGTACTTC. The encoded protein is CASSSLPGANYEQYF.

The chain uses TRBV12-5 and TRBJ1-2, with 9 bases that match TRBD1. The trim removed 3 bases at V and 8 bases at J, leaving 13 bases unmatched. Germline V gene sequence: CDR1 LGHNT, CDR2 FRNRAP. The CDR3 is 16 residues long. CDR3 region: CASGLNLRDRARGYTF. For the CDR3, the DNA is TGTGCTAGTGGTTTAAACCTTCGGGACAGGGCTCGGGGCTACACCTTC.

The genes are TRBV5-1 and TRBJ2-7, with 8 nucleotides matching TRBD1. The germline CDR1 and CDR2 sequences are SGHRS and YFSETQ. The V gene end was trimmed by 0 bases and the J gene end by 3 bases; junction bases not matched to a gene: 11. CDR3 length: 17 residues. The CDR3 nucleotides are TGCGCCAGCAGCTTGGTCCCATCGGGACAGGTGTTCTACGAGCAGTACTTC. This gives the protein CASSLVPSGQVFYEQYF.

The V and J genes are TRBV30 and TRBJ1-2, with D possibly matching TRBD1 (5 bases). CDR1 and CDR2 from the germline V gene are GTSNPN and SVGIG (reference sequence). V lost 3 bases to trimming and J lost 4 bases, with 15 bases between them. There are 14 residues in the CDR3. The CDR3 protein is CAWRRAGRTYGYTF. CDR3 in DNA: TGTGCCTGGAGACGGGCAGGGAGGACCTATGGCTACACCTTC.

The rearrangement uses TRBV11-2 and TRBJ1-1; weak D call: TRBD1 (5 bases). The V end was cut by 1 base, the J end by 7 bases, with 10 bases between. The CDR3 contains 13 residues. Germline V lookup: CDR1 SGHAT, CDR2 FQNNGV. Here the CDR3 reads CASSLATDSEAFF. The DNA of the CDR3 is TGTGCCAGCAGCTTAGCCACCGACAGTGAAGCTTTCTTT.

The rearrangement joins TRBV6-1 to TRBJ2-1; 10 bases are shared with TRBD2. There are 16 residues in the CDR3. Trimming at V came to 4 bases and at J to 7 bases, leaving 10 bases not matched to a gene. Germline CDR1 reads MNHNS; CDR2 reads SASEGT. The CDR3 here is CASSALAGGTVNEQFF. The CDR3 DNA is TGTGCCAGCAGTGCCTTAGCGGGAGGTACGGTAAATGAGCAGTTCTTC.

This rearrangement joins TRBV19 to TRBJ2-2; D might be TRBD2 (6 bases). The CDR3 consists of 18 residues. CDR1 LNHDA and CDR2 SQIVND come from the germline V gene (reference sequence). The V gene lost 5 bases and the J gene lost 0 bases, with 19 bases spanning the gap. The chain's CDR3 is CASSAQPWEVANTGELFF. CDR3 nucleotides: TGTGCCAGTAGTGCACAACCGTGGGAGGTCGCGAACACCGGGGAGCTGTTTTTT. The full variable domain, completed using reference TRBV19 and TRBJ2-2, is DGGITQSPKYLFRKEGQNVTLSCEQNLNHDAMYWYRQDPGQGLRLIYYSQIVNDFQKGDIAEGYSVSREKKESFPLTVTSAQKNPTAFYLCASSAQPWEVANTGELFFGEGSRLTVL.

The V call is TRBV6-5, the J call TRBJ2-7; D gene ambiguous. CDR1 MNHEY and CDR2 SVGAGI come from the germline V gene. CDR3 length: 14 residues. V lost 7 bases and J 0 bases, leaving 13 bases between the germline ends. CDR3 coding DNA: TGTGCCAGCAAGATTAACTCTCCCTCCTACGAGCAGTACTTC. Translated: CASKINSPSYEQYF.

This clone has ten or more counts. V is TRBV19 and J is TRBJ2-3; D uncertain. The V gene lost 6 bases and the J gene lost 0 bases, with 7 bases spanning the gap. Germline assignment: CDR1 LNHDA and CDR2 SQIVND (reference sequence). The CDR3 is 13 amino acids. The CDR3 loop is CASSPASTDTQYF. The CDR3 nucleotides are TGTGCCAGTAGCCCTGCGAGCACAGATACGCAGTATTTT.

V is TRBV5-6 and J is TRBJ2-2; perhaps TRBD1 as D (5 bases). There are 15 residues in the CDR3. V lost 1 base, J lost 5 bases, and 12 bases lay in between. The germline V gene has CDR1 SGHDT and CDR2 YYEEEE. Here the CDR3 reads CASSLKAGKTGELFF. CDR3 bases: TGTGCCAGCAGCTTGAAGGCAGGGAAGACCGGGGAGCTGTTTTTT.

This sequence joins TRBV5-5 and TRBJ1-4; 8 bases agree with TRBD1. Germline-derived CDR1 and CDR2 are SGHKS and YYEKEE (reference sequence). The CDR3 runs 15 residues. V lost 4 bases and J lost 6; bases outside the gene matches: 8. The CDR3 loop is CASSLNQGADEKLFF. The CDR3 DNA is TGTGCCAGCAGCCTAAATCAGGGGGCAGATGAAAAACTGTTTTTT.

The V gene is TRBV3-1 (or the pseudogene TRBV3-2), the J gene TRBJ2-1; weak D call: TRBD2 (6 bases). Per the germline V gene, CDR1 is LGHDT and CDR2 is YNNKEL (reference sequence). Trimming cost V 1 base and J 9 bases, with 13 bases left between them. CDR3 length: 14 residues. The CDR3 is CASSQVERGGEQFF. CDR3 in DNA: TGTGCCAGCAGCCAAGTAGAGAGGGGAGGTGAGCAGTTCTTC.

This chain joins TRBV6-5 and TRBJ1-2, with TRBD1 identical over 7 bases. CDR3 length: 14 amino acids. Germline V gives CDR1 MNHEY, CDR2 SVGAGI. The trim removed 0 bases at V and 7 bases at J, leaving 5 bases unmatched. The CDR3 DNA follows: TGTGCCAGCAGTTACTCGACAGGGAGTGCTGGCTACACCTTC. The encoded protein is CASSYSTGSAGYTF.

The V call is TRBV28, the J call TRBJ1-1; a possible D gene is TRBD1 (5 bases). Germline V gene lookup returns CDR1 MDHEN and CDR2 SYDVKM. V gave up 10 bases and J gave up 0 bases, with 18 bases separating them. The CDR3 has 15 amino acids. This chain's CDR3 is CATTRRTSMNTEAFF. The CDR3 nucleotides are TGTGCCACCACCCGAAGGACATCTATGAACACTGAAGCTTTCTTT.

V is TRBV27 and J is TRBJ1-1; a weak D match, TRBD1 (5 bases). The V end lost 8 bases, the J end lost 4 bases, and 20 bases lay between the germline ends. This CDR3 has 15 residues. Germline lookup yields CDR1 MNHEY and CDR2 SMNVEV (reference sequence). CDR3 coding DNA: TGTGCCAGCGTGCCGTTGGGGGTTCAGTCCACTGAAGCTTTCTTT. This gives the protein CASVPLGVQSTEAFF.

This rearrangement joins TRBV30 to TRBJ1-1; no clear D gene. Germline V lookup: CDR1 GTSNPN, CDR2 SVGIG (reference sequence). The CDR3 covers 13 residues. Trimming pared 2 bases from V and 2 bases from J, leaving 9 bases between. CDR3 residues: CAWSMQENTEAFF. The CDR3 DNA sequence: TGTGCCTGGAGTATGCAGGAAAACACTGAAGCTTTCTTT. Full variable domain (missing parts from reference TRBV30 and TRBJ1-1): SQTIHQWPATLVQPVGSPLSLECTVEGTSNPNLYWYRQAAGRGLQLLFYSVGIGQISSEVPQNLSASRPQDRQFILSSKKLLLSDSGFYLCAWSMQENTEAFFGQGTRLTVV.

The rearrangement uses TRBV5-1 and TRBJ1-6; no clear D. Trimming left V 2 bases short and J 7 bases short, with 10 bases between. This CDR3 contains 14 residues. Germline-derived CDR1 and CDR2 are SGHRS and YFSETQ. This chain's CDR3 is CASSLGEGNSPLHF. CDR3 coding DNA: TGCGCCAGCAGCTTAGGAGAAGGCAATTCACCCCTCCACTTT.

The chain couples TRBV10-3 to TRBJ2-1; D unclear. CDR1 and CDR2 (germline): ENHRY, SYGVKD. V shed 3 bases and J shed 1 base, with 7 bases lying between them. This CDR3 region has 14 residues. In nucleotides, the CDR3 is TGTGCCATCAGTGAAAATTGGTCCTACAATGAGCAGTTCTTC. Translating it yields CAISENWSYNEQFF.

This chain connects TRBV19 to TRBJ1-5; D is ambiguous. This CDR3 is 15 amino acids long. The germline V and J ends were trimmed by 1 base and 1 base, with 8 bases remaining between them. Germline V gene lookup returns CDR1 LNHDA and CDR2 SQIVND (reference sequence). CDR3 sequence (DNA): TGTGCCAGTAGTATAGGCAGGATAAGCAATCAGCCCCAGCATTTT. Amino acids: CASSIGRISNQPQHF.